What follows is one TCR beta chain and its context. This clone was found a few times. Its target antigen remains unknown. The input lacks base qualities; no much larger clone sits a single base away. At one collaborating source in Seattle, patients were enrolled during active infection and were followed longitudinally through the course of disease. Whole blood was collected in K2EDTA tubes by collaborating institutions according to the institutions' own protocols. Collaborator samples were shipped for TCRbeta analysis as frozen whole blood, isolated PBMCs, or DNA extracted from either sample type. The data were obtained in a study of blood T cell repertoires in COVID-19 (TCRdb year 2020). Concerning the study at large: Collaborator samples came from the United States, Italy and Spain and covered acute and convalescent phases of COVID-19. The material from the prospective study consisted of cDNA or gDNA derived from T cells, B-cell-depleted T cells, or PBMCs. The dataset comprised deeply sampled blood TCRbeta repertoires from subjects exposed to, actively infected with, or recovered from COVID-19. The repertoires were released in a freely available public database meant as a resource for research on the immune response to SARS-CoV-2. The samples were drawn from two sources: the first 160 participants of the ongoing ImmuneRACE study, and fewer than 1,500 subjects contributed by 6 global collaborators. Sample metadata almost always included a de-identified subject ID, COVID-19 status, age in years and sex. Where HLA class I and class II types were available, the types were taken from metadata supplied by the sample provider, not from assay-based typing.

Beyond this particular receptor, the publication reports: The quantity of clinical and demographic metadata differed by source and by participant and was supplied without curation.

Including cysteine and phenylalanine, the CDR3 has 15 amino acids. Just CDR3 DNA is preserved here, 45 bases in frame from base 1. Relative to germline, V is 1 base shorter and J is 6 bases shorter, with 11 bases between their ends. The CDR1 and CDR2 encoded by the germline V gene are SGHRS and YFSETQ. TCRbeta CDR3 regions were amplified from genomic DNA using the immunoSEQ Assay, a bias-controlled multiplex PCR. Per the source publication's procedure: The number of nucleated cells in each sample was estimated by amplification of reference gene primers within the assay. To quantify the absolute abundance of each unique TCRbeta CDR3 rearrangement, sequence reads were collapsed and filtered. For each sample, productive Simpson clonality was calculated as the square root of Simpson's diversity index over productive rearrangements. TCRdb mirrors the immuneACCESS table, restricted to in-frame sequences. Some clones are absent from its copies; in checked studies, under half trace to an unresolved V gene, and the reason for the others is unknown. Clonal size and the V and J genes are those of that table, whereas D and trimming came from the DNA. In this sample the table shows more than 300,000 clones, around 91% of which occur a single time. The top ten hold approximately 0.98% of the sample.

Sequencing was performed on peripheral blood. The sequence is built from TRBV5-1 and TRBJ1-6, with a weak D call of TRBD1 (5 bases match). The sequence derives from a woman aged 40 to 49 with COVID-19, enrolled during active disease. The CDR3 protein is CASSLTAGSNSPLHF. The nucleotide sequence reads as follows: TGCGCCAGCAGCTTGACCGCAGGGTCTAATTCACCCCTCCACTTT.